What follows are 6 T cell receptor beta chains derived from one specimen sequenced in a study of cytomegalovirus exposure and HLA in healthy donors. The PCR had 60 Vbeta and 13 Jbeta primers. Measured with immunoSEQ multiplex PCR; TCRdb has only the in-frame clones, and not every one. This table holds roughly 150,000 clones, about 84% found once. The specimen sequenced was PBMCs. These receptors came from a middle-aged woman in good health and CMV-seropositive.

This rearrangement joins TRBV6-1 to TRBJ2-5; tentative D call: TRBD2 (5 bases). This CDR3 comprises 13 residues. The V end was cut by 5 bases, the J end by 2 bases, with 9 bases between. The V gene's germline CDR1 is MNHNS and CDR2 SASEGT. The CDR3 reads CASSRERQETQYF. In DNA, the CDR3 is TGTGCCAGCAGTCGGGAAAGGCAAGAGACCCAGTACTTC.

J is TRBJ1-2 and V is TRBV5-4; 7 positions match TRBD1. V shed 0 bases, J shed 4 bases, and the junction held 9 bases outside the gene matches. This CDR3 is 16 amino acids long. The germline gives CDR1 SGHNT, CDR2 YYREEE (reference sequence). The CDR3 spells CASSLGFSGTVYGYTF. The DNA of the CDR3 is TGTGCCAGCAGCTTGGGCTTCTCCGGGACAGTCTATGGCTACACCTTC.

This clone was detected a few times. This rearrangement joins TRBV10-3 to TRBJ1-2, with TRBD1 matching over 7 bases. This CDR3 is built from 14 residues. Germline CDR1 is ENHRY and CDR2 is SYGVKD. Losses at the gene ends were 0 bases for V and 4 bases for J; bases not matched to a gene: 2. CDR3 protein: CAISESGDSYGYTF. CDR3 coding DNA: TGTGCCATCAGTGAGTCTGGGGACAGCTATGGCTACACCTTC.

V and J are TRBV7-8 and TRBJ2-7, with 7 bases that match TRBD2. The germline V gene has CDR1 SGHVS and CDR2 FQNEAQ. The CDR3 is 13 residues long. The V segment lost 2 bases and the J segment 4 bases; nucleotides outside the gene matches: 2. CDR3: CASSLRGGYEQYF. CDR3 coding DNA: TGTGCCAGCAGCTTACGGGGAGGGTACGAGCAGTACTTC.

The V and J genes are TRBV18 and TRBJ2-3; a possible D gene is TRBD1 (5 bases). Per the germline V gene, CDR1 is KGHSH and CDR2 is LQKENI. This CDR3 is built from 16 residues. Trimming pared 2 bases from V and 6 bases from J, leaving 18 bases between. The DNA of the CDR3 is TGTGCCAGCTCACCAGGGGCATCGGCTTCCGTCGATACGCAGTATTTT. As protein: CASSPGASASVDTQYF.

The chain couples TRBV15 to TRBJ1-2; D is uncertain. The CDR3 runs 14 residues. Germline CDR1 LNHNV, CDR2 YYDKDF (reference sequence). V was clipped by 0 bases and J by 2 bases, with 7 bases between them. DNA for the CDR3: TGTGCCACCAGCAGAGACGGTCGGAACTATGGCTACACCTTC. This encodes CATSRDGRNYGYTF.